This paragraph covers one T cell receptor (beta chain) sequence. Its antigen remains unknown. The sample belongs to a study of identical twins. General study results and limits: Partial confounding of zero-insertion analyses by invariant MAIT and iNKT cells was possible.

TCRdb reprocessed the 5' RACE reads with MiXCR, giving one entry per CDR3 protein. The sample includes fewer than 500,000 distinct CDR3 sequences, approximately 24% of them seen just once. The ends were cut back, 6 bases at V and 4 bases at J, with 13 bases in the middle. Germline lookup yields CDR1 DFQATT and CDR2 SNEGSKA (reference sequence). The CDR3 is 13 residues long. This same sample was also part of a study on T cells expressing NK-cell markers. This second report adds: A range of about 1.0-7.0% of CD8+ T cells consisted of dominant NKG2C+ clonotypes in 5 to 7 donors.

What was sequenced was CD4+ T cells sorted from blood. The chain carries TRBV20-1 and TRBJ1-5; possibly TRBD1 for D (6 bases). This sequence originates from a young woman in good health. The CDR3 region is CSAQGQRNQPQHF. CDR3 DNA: TGCAGTGCCCAGGGGCAGAGGAATCAGCCCCAGCATTTT.